Given below is one TCR beta chain in context. Its antigen is still unknown. There are no base qualities to consult, and no much larger clone falls within one base. Library prep was done by the immunoSEQ multiplex PCR assay. The clones in this table, taken by TCRdb from immuneACCESS, are in-frame only. Not every clone is retained; where verified, under half of the shortfall comes from an unresolved V gene, and the cause of the rest is unknown. The table for this sample lists approximately 490,000 clones; about four fifths of them were counted only once. The ten largest clones add up to more than 0.01% of the sample. The data derive from a study of shared T cell receptors in the human thymus (dated by TCRdb to the early 2020s). Context from the whole study: The study examined how the human thymus generates shared, self-reactive T-cell receptor alpha chains.

Trimming removed 2 bases from V and 1 base from J; the gene matches leave 0 bases unexplained. CDR1 ENHRY and CDR2 SYGVKD were looked up in the germline V gene. CDR3 length: 15 amino acids, cysteine to phenylalanine. Only the CDR3 DNA stays, 45 bases, in frame from base 1. The same data also contributed to another study, on human thymus T cells. That second publication adds: In Finland, the donors were immunologically healthy infants who were having open corrective cardiac surgery for congenital heart defects. Thymus tissue was obtained as surgical resects removed during corrective cardiac surgery. Biased V and J gene segment usage appeared to be present in both thymic and peripheral blood repertoires. According to the related research, thymic TCR repertoires were highly overlapping among unrelated individuals. The study used roughly 8 infant thymus samples plus four related peripheral blood samples to characterize TCR alpha and beta repertoires. The cohort included 5 or 6 male and two female infants, with donor ages spanning 7 to 244 days. Thymocytes were freed from the tissue by mechanical means and kept at -70 degrees C as pellets of about 8.5-34 million cells. A QIAsymphony instrument was used to extract genomic DNA from the frozen cell pellets. TCRB and TCRAD loci were amplified from a standardized quantity of quality-controlled genomic DNA using the immunoSEQ multiplex PCR assay. The amplicons spanned the V(D)J region and were long enough to cover the CDR3 and allow V and J genes to be identified. The amplicons were sequenced on an Illumina platform via the commercial immunoSEQ service. Primer bias and sequencing errors were corrected using previously described methods, and TCRAD and TCRB definitions followed the IMGT database. immunoSEQ Analyzer 3.0 and VDJTools were used for repertoire analysis, which covered basic statistics, V/J segment usage, diversity estimates, rarefaction and pairwise overlap. To estimate diversity, the Chao1, ChaoE, Efron-Thisted, Shannon and inverse Simpson indices were applied, and diversity was also estimated on datasets down-sampled to the smallest sample. Repertoire overlap was assessed by strict matching of CDR3 nucleotide sequence, V gene and J gene, and clustering was done by Jaccard-based multidimensional scaling. On average, thymus samples gave 800,000 or so unique TCRB clonotypes, whereas blood samples gave around 80,000.

The source of this sequence is a boy younger than two with a congenital heart defect. Donor details come from another sample of the same person, matched by shared clones. The chain links TRBV10-3 with TRBJ1-5, with 9 central nucleotides matching TRBD1. Sequencing was carried out using thymocytes. The CDR3 reads CAISETGGSNQPQHF. In nucleotides, the sequence is TGTGCCATCAGTGAGACAGGGGGCAGCAATCAGCCCCAGCATTTT.